The 29 T cell receptor beta chains given below trace back to one sample, sequenced in a study of blood T cell repertoires in COVID-19. Sequencing used immunoSEQ multiplex PCR; TCRdb keeps in-frame clones, though not all of them. The sample contains around 290,000 clones, more than 85% of which appear only once. Sequenced sample: peripheral blood. Receptors originate from a man aged 35-49 years with acute or convalescent COVID-19.

The V call is TRBV24-1, the J call TRBJ2-2, with 9 bases matching TRBD1. The junction had 9 bases not matched to a gene; V was cut back by 1 base and J by 7 bases. Germline assignment: CDR1 KGHDR and CDR2 SFDVKD. This CDR3 comprises 17 residues. CDR3 coding DNA: TGTGCCACCAGTGATTTCCTCAGACAGGGGGACAGCGGGGAGCTGTTTTTT. Protein: CATSDFLRQGDSGELFF.

V gene TRBV11-2 combines with J gene TRBJ1-4, with a weak D call TRBD1 (6 bases). Germline-derived CDR1 and CDR2 are SGHAT and FQNNGV. V was shortened by 7 bases and J by 6 bases, with 18 bases between the two germline ends. The CDR3 runs 15 residues. CDR3 amino acids: CASKRGGGLDEKLFF. In DNA form, the CDR3 reads TGTGCCAGCAAACGCGGGGGGGGCCTAGATGAAAAACTGTTTTTT. The full variable domain, completed using reference TRBV11-2 and TRBJ1-4, is EAGVAQSPRYKIIEKRQSVAFWCNPISGHATLYWYQQILGQGPKLLIQFQNNGVVDDSQLPKDRFSAERLKGVDSTLKIQPAKLEDSAVYLCASKRGGGLDEKLFFGSGTQLSVL.

V is TRBV5-4 and J is TRBJ1-6; the D gene is possibly TRBD1 (5 bases). Germline V CDR1 and CDR2: SGHNT, YYREEE (reference sequence). Trimming removed 4 bases from V and 12 bases from J, with 20 bases in between. The CDR3 is 15 residues long. DNA for the CDR3: TGTGCCAGCAGCCCGGACGGGGGTCATGGGCGACCCCTCCACTTT. Its protein product is CASSPDGGHGRPLHF.

The chain's CDR3 is CSARREYGYTF. DNA for the CDR3: TGCAGTGCAAGACGAGAGTATGGCTACACCTTC. The V gene is TRBV20-1, the J gene TRBJ1-2, with D unresolved. V lost 6 bases to trimming and J lost 5 bases, with 10 bases between them. The germline gives CDR1 DFQATT, CDR2 SNEGSKA (reference sequence). The CDR3 loop spans 11 amino acids.

The chain uses TRBV7-8 and TRBJ2-1, with TRBD1 matching over 11 bases. Per germline, CDR1 SGHVS and CDR2 FQNEAQ. V was pared by 5 bases and J by 8 bases, with 5 bases of the junction left unmatched. The CDR3 extends over 14 amino acids. The CDR3 DNA reads TGTGCCAGCAGCGCGGACAGGGGGCAGGATGAGCAGTTCTTC. Its translation is CASSADRGQDEQFF.

This clone was seen just once. The chain links TRBV4-1 to TRBJ1-5; TRBD1 agrees at 9 bases. V gave up 2 bases and J gave up 8 bases; unmatched junction bases: 4. CDR3 length: 14 residues. Germline CDR1 MGHRA, CDR2 YSYEKL. Here the CDR3 reads CASSQRTGDEPQHF. Written as DNA, the CDR3 is TGCGCCAGCAGCCAACGGACAGGGGATGAGCCCCAGCATTTT.

This sequence joins TRBV20-1 and TRBJ2-7; 13 bases are a match to TRBD2. Germline values: CDR1 DFQATT, CDR2 SNEGSKA (reference sequence). This CDR3 has 15 amino acids. The V and J ends lost 3 bases and 4 bases, in that order; junction bases with no gene match: 6. CDR3 amino acids: CSASRGLAGEYEQYF. CDR3 DNA: TGCAGTGCTAGTAGAGGACTAGCGGGGGAATACGAGCAGTACTTC.

V is TRBV25-1 and J is TRBJ1-5; a possible D gene is TRBD1 (5 bases). This CDR3 region has 13 residues. V was pared by 4 bases and J by 6 bases, with 10 bases between. Germline V gives CDR1 MGHDK, CDR2 SYGVNS. CDR3 in amino acids: CASSGAGRQPQHF. CDR3 nucleotides: TGTGCCAGCAGTGGAGCAGGGCGTCAGCCCCAGCATTTT.

The J gene is TRBJ1-4, the V gene TRBV29-1; no firm D call. The CDR3 is made up of 14 amino acids. V shed 1 base and J shed 6 bases, with 12 bases lying between them. Germline V gene data show CDR1 as SQVTM and CDR2 as ANQGSEA. The CDR3 spells CSVEGTGSDEKLFF. Written as DNA, the CDR3 is TGCAGCGTTGAAGGCACGGGTTCCGATGAAAAACTGTTTTTT.

A single count supports this clone. This chain connects TRBV28 to TRBJ2-3, with TRBD1 as a possible D gene (6 bases). Germline values: CDR1 MDHEN, CDR2 SYDVKM. Trimming pared 1 base from V and 6 bases from J, leaving 11 bases between. The CDR3 covers 14 residues. The CDR3 reads CASSLYRAADTQYF. The CDR3 DNA reads as TGTGCCAGCAGTTTATACAGGGCGGCGGATACGCAGTATTTT.

The chain carries TRBV30 and TRBJ1-1, with TRBD1 as a possible D gene (5 bases). Trimming left V 2 bases short and J 5 bases short, with 9 bases between. This CDR3 comprises 12 residues. Germline V lookup: CDR1 GTSNPN, CDR2 SVGIG (reference sequence). The CDR3 sequence: CAWSKGLTEAFF. CDR3 coding DNA: TGTGCCTGGAGTAAGGGGCTGACTGAAGCTTTCTTT.

This clone has a handful of counts. Here the CDR3 reads CASSPGLLKASYEQYF. CDR3 sequence (DNA): TGTGCCAGCAGTCCTGGACTGCTGAAAGCGTCCTACGAGCAGTACTTC. This chain connects TRBV27 to TRBJ2-7, with a tentative D call TRBD2 (5 bases). Trimming pared 5 bases from V and 1 base from J, leaving 18 bases between. Germline CDR1 and CDR2: MNHEY and SMNVEV (reference sequence). This CDR3 contains 16 residues.

This chain links TRBV2 with TRBJ1-4; 8 nucleotides agree with TRBD1. Germline-derived CDR1 and CDR2 are SNHLY and FYNNEI. The CDR3 length is 14 residues. V trimming: 4 bases; J trimming: 6 bases; junction bases outside the gene matches: 4. CDR3 in DNA: TGTGCCAGCAGTGCGAACAGGGGGGATGAAAAACTGTTTTTT. The encoded protein is CASSANRGDEKLFF.

The V call is TRBV27, the J call TRBJ1-2; the match to TRBD1 covers 10 bases. Unmatched junction bases numbered 9, after V lost 6 bases and J lost 8 bases. There are 14 residues in the CDR3. The germline gives CDR1 MNHEY, CDR2 SMNVEV (reference sequence). CDR3 in amino acids: CASRSTGGAGGYTF. Here the CDR3 DNA reads TGTGCCAGCAGATCGACAGGGGGCGCTGGAGGCTACACCTTC.

The chain couples TRBV2 to TRBJ1-1, with D possibly TRBD1 on 6 matching bases. Germline V CDR1 and CDR2: SNHLY, FYNNEI. Deletions cut 7 bases from V and 4 bases from J, with 16 bases between. CDR3 length equals 14 residues. The DNA for the CDR3 is TGTGCCAGCATTAAAGGGGGGGCCTTCACTGAAGCTTTCTTT. It codes for CASIKGGAFTEAFF. Using reference TRBV2 and TRBJ1-1 for the parts outside the CDR3, the full variable domain is EPEVTQTPSHQVTQMGQEVILRCVPISNHLYFYWYRQILGQKVEFLVSFYNNEISEKSEIFDDQFSVERPDGSNFTLKIRSTKLEDSAMYFCASIKGGAFTEAFFGQGTRLTVV.

The genes are TRBV28 and TRBJ1-1, with D hard to call. Trimming removed 4 bases at V and 1 base at J, with 10 bases between. CDR3 size: 14 residues. Germline values: CDR1 MDHEN, CDR2 SYDVKM. The CDR3 DNA sequence: TGTGCCAGCAGTTCCCCGGCAGGGAACACTGAAGCTTTCTTT. Amino acids: CASSSPAGNTEAFF.

The chain uses TRBV24-1 and TRBJ1-1; TRBD1 aligns across 8 bases. Germline CDR1 reads KGHDR; CDR2 reads SFDVKD. This CDR3 comprises 14 residues. After removal of 4 bases from V and 10 bases from J, the junction contained 10 bases not matched to a gene. The CDR3 region is CATSDPPEGTGAFF. The DNA of the CDR3 is TGTGCCACCAGTGACCCCCCGGAGGGGACAGGAGCTTTCTTT.

This chain links TRBV9 with TRBJ2-7; a possible D gene is TRBD1 (5 bases). With 4 bases removed from V and 5 bases from J, the gap between germline ends came to 19 bases. Germline CDR1 is SGDLS and CDR2 is YYNGEE. CDR3 size: 15 residues. The DNA for the CDR3 is TGTGCCAGCAGCCCTGGAGACCAGGGTAGGAACGAGCAGTACTTC. It codes for CASSPGDQGRNEQYF.

The chain is built from TRBV7-2 and TRBJ2-2; no clear D. CDR3 length: 17 amino acids. Germline lookup yields CDR1 SGHTA and CDR2 FQGNSA. The V end lost 5 bases, the J end lost 0 bases, and 16 bases lay between the germline ends. The CDR3 bases are TGTGCCAGCAGCCCGCGAGGAAGCCTCTCGAACACCGGGGAGCTGTTTTTT. Translated, it gives CASSPRGSLSNTGELFF.

This rearrangement joins TRBV12-5 to TRBJ2-1; 9 bases match TRBD1. The CDR3 contains 14 residues. Germline V gene lookup returns CDR1 LGHNT and CDR2 FRNRAP. Losses at the gene ends were 5 bases for V and 8 bases for J; bases not matched to a gene: 7. The CDR3 region has the DNA TGTGCTAGTGGTGTGGGACAGGGTCGGGATGAGCAGTTCTTC. Its translation is CASGVGQGRDEQFF.

This sequence joins TRBV12-5 and TRBJ2-1; TRBD1 is a possible D gene (5 bases). This CDR3 region has 17 residues. Germline V gene lookup returns CDR1 LGHNT and CDR2 FRNRAP. The V gene lost 2 bases and the J gene lost 6 bases, with 20 bases spanning the gap. CDR3: CASGLIRPSDIFNEQFF. The CDR3 coding sequence is TGTGCTAGTGGTTTGATTCGCCCCTCGGACATCTTCAATGAGCAGTTCTTC.

V and J are TRBV15 and TRBJ2-7, with 12 positions matching TRBD1. Germline assignment: CDR1 LNHNV and CDR2 YYDKDF (reference sequence). The CDR3 spans 15 residues. The V and J ends lost 5 bases and 4 bases, in that order; junction bases with no gene match: 6. The CDR3, as DNA: TGTGCCACCAGCGCTACGGGACAGGGGGCGTACGAGCAGTACTTC. This sequence encodes CATSATGQGAYEQYF.

The chain is built from TRBV18 and TRBJ1-4; D uncertain. The germline CDR1 and CDR2 sequences are KGHSH and LQKENI. The CDR3 totals 15 residues. The V gene lost 3 bases and the J gene lost 0 bases, with 8 bases spanning the gap. CDR3 in amino acids: CASSPLAPTNEKLFF. The CDR3 DNA reads as TGTGCCAGCTCACCCTTGGCACCAACTAATGAAAAACTGTTTTTT.

The chain uses TRBV7-3 and TRBJ2-3; possibly TRBD1 for D (5 bases). The ends were cut back, 2 bases at V and 3 bases at J, with 9 bases in the middle. CDR1 SGHTA and CDR2 FQGTGA come from the germline V gene. The CDR3 consists of 14 residues. CDR3 nucleotides: TGTGCCAGCAGCTTAGTGGGGCTTACAGATACGCAGTATTTT. As protein: CASSLVGLTDTQYF.

Only one count was recorded for this clone. The J gene is TRBJ2-1, the V gene TRBV6-1, with D possibly being TRBD1 (6 bases). The germline gives CDR1 MNHNS, CDR2 SASEGT. Between the trimmed V and J ends, which lost 2 bases and 4 bases, there was a span of 12 bases. This CDR3 has 15 residues. The CDR3 DNA follows: TGTGCCAGCAGTGAACTACAGGGCAGTTACAATGAGCAGTTCTTC. It yields the protein CASSELQGSYNEQFF.

The rearrangement joins TRBV3-1 (or the pseudogene TRBV3-2) to TRBJ2-3, with a weak D call TRBD2 (6 bases). Trimming removed 2 bases from V and 3 bases from J, with 12 bases in between. CDR3 size: 15 residues. The V gene's germline CDR1 is LGHDT and CDR2 YNNKEL (reference sequence). This CDR3 reads CASSQSGWGTDTQYF. The DNA of the CDR3 is TGTGCCAGCAGCCAAAGCGGGTGGGGAACAGATACGCAGTATTTT.

The chain links TRBV3-1 (or the pseudogene TRBV3-2) to TRBJ2-1; a possible D gene is TRBD1 (5 bases). The germline CDR1 and CDR2 sequences are LGHDT and YNNKEL (reference sequence). V shed 5 bases and J shed 9 bases, with 14 bases lying between them. The CDR3 covers 13 residues. The CDR3 region is CASSASGKGEQFF. The DNA for the CDR3 is TGTGCCAGCAGCGCCTCAGGGAAAGGTGAGCAGTTCTTC.

The rearrangement joins TRBV28 to TRBJ2-7; no reliable D call. Germline-derived CDR1 and CDR2 are MDHEN and SYDVKM. The CDR3 spans 14 residues. Deletions cut 1 base from V and 4 bases from J, with 11 bases between. CDR3 coding DNA: TGTGCCAGCAGTTTATACGGTCCGAGTTACGAGCAGTACTTC. It yields the protein CASSLYGPSYEQYF. The whole variable domain, filled in from reference TRBV28 and TRBJ2-7, reads DVKVTQSSRYLVKRTGEKVFLECVQDMDHENMFWYRQDPGLGLRLIYFSYDVKMKEKGDIPEGYSVSREKKERFSLILESASTNQTSMYLCASSLYGPSYEQYFGPGTRLTVT.

As for this clone: An end of the junction does not agree with germline; a read error may underlie this. V gene TRBV12-5 combines with J gene TRBJ1-4, with a weak D call TRBD1 (6 bases). The germline gives CDR1 LGHNT, CDR2 FRNRAP. The CDR3 has 13 amino acids. The CDR3 sequence is CASVRGGNGKLFF. Written as DNA, the CDR3 is TGTGCTAGTGTAAGGGGGGGAAATGGAAAACTGTTTTTT.